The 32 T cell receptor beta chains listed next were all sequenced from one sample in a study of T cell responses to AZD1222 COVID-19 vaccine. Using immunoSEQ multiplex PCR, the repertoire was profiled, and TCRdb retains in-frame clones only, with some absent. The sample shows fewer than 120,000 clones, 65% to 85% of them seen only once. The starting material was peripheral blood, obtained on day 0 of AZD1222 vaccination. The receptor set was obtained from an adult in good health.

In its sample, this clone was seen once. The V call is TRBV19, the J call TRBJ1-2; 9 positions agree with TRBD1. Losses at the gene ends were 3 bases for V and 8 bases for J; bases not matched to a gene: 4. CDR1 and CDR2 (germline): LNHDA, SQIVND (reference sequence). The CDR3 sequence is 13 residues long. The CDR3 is CASSIGDRDGYTF. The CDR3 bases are TGTGCCAGTAGTATTGGGGACAGGGACGGCTACACCTTC. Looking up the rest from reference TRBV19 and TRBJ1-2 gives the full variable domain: DGGITQSPKYLFRKEGQNVTLSCEQNLNHDAMYWYRQDPGQGLRLIYYSQIVNDFQKGDIAEGYSVSREKKESFPLTVTSAQKNPTAFYLCASSIGDRDGYTFGSGTRLTVV.

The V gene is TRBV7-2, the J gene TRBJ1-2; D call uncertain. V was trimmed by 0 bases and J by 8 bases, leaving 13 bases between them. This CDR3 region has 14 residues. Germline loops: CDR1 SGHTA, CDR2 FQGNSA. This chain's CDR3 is CASSLAMSSRGYTF. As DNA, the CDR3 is TGTGCCAGCAGCTTAGCGATGAGTTCGCGGGGCTACACCTTC.

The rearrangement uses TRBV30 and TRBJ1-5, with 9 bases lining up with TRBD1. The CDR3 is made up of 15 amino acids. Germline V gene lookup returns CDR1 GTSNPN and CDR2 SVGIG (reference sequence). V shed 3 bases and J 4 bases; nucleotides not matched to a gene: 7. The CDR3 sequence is CAWRTGTGYNQPQHF. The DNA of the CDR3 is TGTGCCTGGAGGACCGGGACAGGGTATAATCAGCCCCAGCATTTT.

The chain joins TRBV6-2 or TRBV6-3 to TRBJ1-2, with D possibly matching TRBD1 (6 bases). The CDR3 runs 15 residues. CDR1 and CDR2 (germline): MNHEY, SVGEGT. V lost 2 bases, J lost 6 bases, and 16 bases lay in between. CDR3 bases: TGTGCCAGCAGTTACCAGGACAGAGGCTTCAATGGCTACACCTTC. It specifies CASSYQDRGFNGYTF.

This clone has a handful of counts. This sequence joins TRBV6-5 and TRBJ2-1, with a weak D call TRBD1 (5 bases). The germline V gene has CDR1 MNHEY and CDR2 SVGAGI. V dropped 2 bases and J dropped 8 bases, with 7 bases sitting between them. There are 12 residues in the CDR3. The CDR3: CASSYRGDEQFF. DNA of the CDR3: TGTGCCAGCAGTTACAGGGGCGATGAGCAGTTCTTC.

CDR3 DNA: TGTGCCAGCAGTTTTCGGACGATGAGCTCTGGGGCCAACGTCCTGACTTTC. Its translation is CASSFRTMSSGANVLTF. This sequence joins TRBV27 and TRBJ2-6, with unresolved D. The V gene lost 3 bases and the J gene lost 0 bases, with 12 bases spanning the gap. The CDR3 loop spans 17 amino acids. Germline CDR1 is MNHEY and CDR2 is SMNVEV (reference sequence).

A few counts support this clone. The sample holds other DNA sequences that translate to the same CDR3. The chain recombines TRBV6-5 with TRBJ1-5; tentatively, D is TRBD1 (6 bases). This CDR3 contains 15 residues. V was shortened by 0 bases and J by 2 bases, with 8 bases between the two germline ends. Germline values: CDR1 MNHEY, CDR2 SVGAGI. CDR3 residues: CASSYSQGGNQPQHF. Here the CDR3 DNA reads TGTGCCAGCAGTTACTCACAGGGAGGCAATCAGCCCCAGCATTTT.

The CDR3: CASSRLLGREGINYGYTF. The CDR3 nucleotides read TGTGCCAGCAGCCGATTGTTGGGAAGGGAGGGAATTAACTATGGCTACACCTTC. This chain connects TRBV7-9 to TRBJ1-2; D not certain. Germline-derived CDR1 and CDR2 are SEHNR and FQNEAQ (reference sequence). Trimming pared 5 bases from V and 1 base from J, leaving 23 bases between. The CDR3 contains 18 residues.

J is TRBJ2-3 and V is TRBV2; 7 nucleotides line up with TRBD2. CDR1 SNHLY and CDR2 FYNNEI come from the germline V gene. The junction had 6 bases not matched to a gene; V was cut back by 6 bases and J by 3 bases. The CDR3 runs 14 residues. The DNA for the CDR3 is TGTGCCAGCAGCCGCGGGAGTCGTACAGATACGCAGTATTTT. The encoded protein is CASSRGSRTDTQYF.

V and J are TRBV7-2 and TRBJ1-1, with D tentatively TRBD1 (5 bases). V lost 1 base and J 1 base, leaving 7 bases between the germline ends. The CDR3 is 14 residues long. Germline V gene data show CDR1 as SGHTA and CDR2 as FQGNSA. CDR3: CASSLGQGNTEAFF. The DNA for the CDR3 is TGTGCCAGCAGCTTAGGGCAGGGGAACACTGAAGCTTTCTTT.

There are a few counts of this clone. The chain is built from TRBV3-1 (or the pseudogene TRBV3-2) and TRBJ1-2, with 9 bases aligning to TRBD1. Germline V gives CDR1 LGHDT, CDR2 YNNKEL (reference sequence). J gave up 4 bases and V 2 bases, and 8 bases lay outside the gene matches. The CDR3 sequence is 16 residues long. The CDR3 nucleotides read TGTGCCAGCAGCCAAAAACCCGGGACAGGGATCTATGGCTACACCTTC. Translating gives CASSQKPGTGIYGYTF.

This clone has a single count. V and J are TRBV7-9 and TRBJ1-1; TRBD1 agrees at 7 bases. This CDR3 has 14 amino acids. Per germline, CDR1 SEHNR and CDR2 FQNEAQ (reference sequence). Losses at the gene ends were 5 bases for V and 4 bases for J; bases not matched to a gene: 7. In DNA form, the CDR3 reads TGTGCCAGCAGCCGACAGGGTAGTACCACTGAAGCTTTCTTT. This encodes CASSRQGSTTEAFF.

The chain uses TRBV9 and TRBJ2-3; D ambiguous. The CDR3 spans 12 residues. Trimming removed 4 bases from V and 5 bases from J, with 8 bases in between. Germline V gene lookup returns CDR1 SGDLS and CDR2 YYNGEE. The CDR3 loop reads CASSPTEDTQYF. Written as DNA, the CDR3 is TGTGCCAGCAGCCCCACTGAAGATACGCAGTATTTT.

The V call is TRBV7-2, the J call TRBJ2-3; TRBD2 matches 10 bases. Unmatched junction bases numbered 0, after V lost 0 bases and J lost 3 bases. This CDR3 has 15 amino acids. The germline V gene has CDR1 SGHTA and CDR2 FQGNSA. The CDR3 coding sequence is TGTGCCAGCAGCTTAGCACTAGCGGGGACAGATACGCAGTATTTT. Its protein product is CASSLALAGTDTQYF.

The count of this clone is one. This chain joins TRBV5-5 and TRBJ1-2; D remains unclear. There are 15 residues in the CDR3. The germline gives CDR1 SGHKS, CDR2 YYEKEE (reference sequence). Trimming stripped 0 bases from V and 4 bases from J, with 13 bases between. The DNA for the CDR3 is TGTGCCAGCAGCTTGGGGGGAGATTGGACCTATGGCTACACCTTC. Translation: CASSLGGDWTYGYTF.

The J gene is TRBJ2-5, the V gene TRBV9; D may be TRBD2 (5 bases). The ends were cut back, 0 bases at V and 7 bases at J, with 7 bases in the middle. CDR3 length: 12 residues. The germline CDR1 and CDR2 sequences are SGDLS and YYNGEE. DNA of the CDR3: TGTGCCAGCAGCGTAGGTCGGGGGACCCAGTACTTC. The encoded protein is CASSVGRGTQYF.

CDR3: CAISEASFEETQYF. The CDR3 nucleotides read TGTGCCATCAGTGAGGCTAGCTTCGAAGAGACCCAGTACTTC. The chain recombines TRBV10-3 with TRBJ2-5, with D perhaps matching TRBD2 (5 bases). This CDR3 comprises 14 residues. Trimming took 2 bases from V and 3 from J, leaving 10 bases between them. The V gene's germline CDR1 is ENHRY and CDR2 SYGVKD.

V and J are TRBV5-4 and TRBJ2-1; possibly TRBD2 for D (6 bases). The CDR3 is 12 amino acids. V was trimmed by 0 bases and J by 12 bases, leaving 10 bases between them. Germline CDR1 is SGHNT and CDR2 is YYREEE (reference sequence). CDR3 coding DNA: TGTGCCAGCAGCTTGGAGCAAGCGGGGCAGTTCTTC. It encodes CASSLEQAGQFF.

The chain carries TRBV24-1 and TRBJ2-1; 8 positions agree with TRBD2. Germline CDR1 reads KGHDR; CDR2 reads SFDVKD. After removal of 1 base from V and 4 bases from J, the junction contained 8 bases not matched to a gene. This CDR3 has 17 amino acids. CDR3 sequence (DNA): TGTGCCACCAGTGATTTTGGGGTTAGCGGGACATACAATGAGCAGTTCTTC. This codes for CATSDFGVSGTYNEQFF.

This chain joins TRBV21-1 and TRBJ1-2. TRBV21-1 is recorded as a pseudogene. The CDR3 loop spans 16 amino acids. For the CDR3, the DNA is TGTGCCAGCGTCCCCACCGGGACCTTAATTAACTATGGCTACACCTTC. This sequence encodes CASVPTGTLINYGYTF.

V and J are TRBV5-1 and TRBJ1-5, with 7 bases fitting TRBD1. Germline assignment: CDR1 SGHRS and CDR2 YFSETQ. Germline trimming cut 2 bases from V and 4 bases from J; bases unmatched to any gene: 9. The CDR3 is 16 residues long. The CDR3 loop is CASSFGTDIRNQPQHF. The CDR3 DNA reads TGCGCCAGCAGCTTCGGGACAGATATTCGAAATCAGCCCCAGCATTTT.

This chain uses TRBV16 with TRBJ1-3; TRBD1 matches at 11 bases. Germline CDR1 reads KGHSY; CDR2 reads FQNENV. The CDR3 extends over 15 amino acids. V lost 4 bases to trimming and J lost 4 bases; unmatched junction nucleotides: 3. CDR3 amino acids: CASSLDRGRGNTIYF. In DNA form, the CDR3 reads TGTGCCAGCAGCCTGGACAGGGGGCGAGGAAACACCATATATTTT.

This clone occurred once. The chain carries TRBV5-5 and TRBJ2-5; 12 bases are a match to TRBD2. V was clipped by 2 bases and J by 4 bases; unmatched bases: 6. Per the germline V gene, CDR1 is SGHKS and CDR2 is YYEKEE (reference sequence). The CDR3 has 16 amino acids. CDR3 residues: CASSLTSGGYAETQYF. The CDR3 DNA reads TGTGCCAGCAGCTTAACTAGCGGGGGGTATGCAGAGACCCAGTACTTC.

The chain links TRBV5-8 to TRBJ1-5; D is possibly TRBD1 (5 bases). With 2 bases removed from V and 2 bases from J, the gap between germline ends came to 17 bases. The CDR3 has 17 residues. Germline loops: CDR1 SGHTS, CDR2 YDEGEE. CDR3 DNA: TGTGCCAGCAGCTTCTCTAGAGGTGGGGGTGGCAATCAGCCCCAGCATTTT. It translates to CASSFSRGGGGNQPQHF.

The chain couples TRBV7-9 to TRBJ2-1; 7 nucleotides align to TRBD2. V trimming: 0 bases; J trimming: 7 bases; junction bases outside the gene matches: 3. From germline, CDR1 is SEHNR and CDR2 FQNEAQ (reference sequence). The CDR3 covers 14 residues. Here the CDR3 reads CASSLAGTTNEQFF. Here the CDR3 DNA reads TGTGCCAGCAGCTTAGCTGGGACTACTAATGAGCAGTTCTTC.

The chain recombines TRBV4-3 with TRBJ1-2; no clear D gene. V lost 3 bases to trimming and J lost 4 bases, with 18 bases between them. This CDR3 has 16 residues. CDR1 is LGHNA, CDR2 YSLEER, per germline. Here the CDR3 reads CASSQDRASGSYGYTF. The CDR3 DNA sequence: TGCGCCAGCAGCCAGGACCGGGCCTCGGGGAGCTATGGCTACACCTTC.

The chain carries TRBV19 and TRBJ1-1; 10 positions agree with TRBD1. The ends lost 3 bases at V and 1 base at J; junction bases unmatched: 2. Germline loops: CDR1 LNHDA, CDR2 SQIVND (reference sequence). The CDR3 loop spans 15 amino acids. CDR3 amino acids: CASSIRQGANTEAFF. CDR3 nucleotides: TGTGCCAGTAGTATTAGACAGGGGGCGAACACTGAAGCTTTCTTT.

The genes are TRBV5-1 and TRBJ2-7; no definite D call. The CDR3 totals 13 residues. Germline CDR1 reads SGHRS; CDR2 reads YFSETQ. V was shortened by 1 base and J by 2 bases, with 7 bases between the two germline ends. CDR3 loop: CASSLTETYEQYF. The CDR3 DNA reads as TGCGCCAGCAGCTTGACGGAAACCTACGAGCAGTACTTC.

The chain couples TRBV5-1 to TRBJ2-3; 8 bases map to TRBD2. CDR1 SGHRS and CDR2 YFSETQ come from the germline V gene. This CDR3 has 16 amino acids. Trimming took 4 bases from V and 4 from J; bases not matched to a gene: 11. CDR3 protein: CASSKNGGALPDTQYF. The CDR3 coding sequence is TGCGCCAGCAGCAAGAACGGGGGGGCCCTTCCAGATACGCAGTATTTT.

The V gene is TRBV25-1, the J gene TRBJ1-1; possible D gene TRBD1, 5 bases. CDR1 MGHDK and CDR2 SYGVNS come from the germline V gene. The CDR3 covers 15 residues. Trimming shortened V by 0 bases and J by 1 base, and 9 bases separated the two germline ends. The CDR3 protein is CASSEYGQGNTEAFF. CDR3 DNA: TGTGCCAGCAGTGAATATGGGCAGGGGAACACTGAAGCTTTCTTT.

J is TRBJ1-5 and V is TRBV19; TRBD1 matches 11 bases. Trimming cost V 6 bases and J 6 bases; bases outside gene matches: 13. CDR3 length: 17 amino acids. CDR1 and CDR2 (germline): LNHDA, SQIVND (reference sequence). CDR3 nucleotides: TGTGCCAGTAGACCGGGACAGGGGGTTGTAAGGATTCAGCCCCAGCATTTT. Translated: CASRPGQGVVRIQPQHF.

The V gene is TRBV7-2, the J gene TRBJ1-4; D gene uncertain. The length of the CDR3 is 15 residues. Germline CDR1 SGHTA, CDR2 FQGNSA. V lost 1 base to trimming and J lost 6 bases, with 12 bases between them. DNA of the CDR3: TGTGCCAGCAGCTTAGGCCCGGGAGAGGATGAAAAACTGTTTTTT. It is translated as CASSLGPGEDEKLFF.